The 14 T cell receptor beta chains reported below all come from one sample, sequenced in a study of blood T cell repertoires in COVID-19. Repertoires were generated with immunoSEQ multiplex PCR, while TCRdb's copy carries only in-frame clones and drops some. The sample gives some 54,000 clones, around 81% of which show up once; around a quarter is in the top ten. Source material: peripheral blood. These receptors were obtained from a woman of 80 years or more with COVID-19, enrolled during active disease.

This rearrangement joins TRBV5-4 to TRBJ2-1; the match to TRBD2 covers 9 bases. The CDR3 is 18 residues long. V lost 3 bases, J lost 6 bases, and 16 bases stayed unmatched. Per germline, CDR1 SGHNT and CDR2 YYREEE (reference sequence). CDR3 sequence (DNA): TGTGCCAGCAGCTCTGGCGGGGCCCTGGCGGGAGGGCCCAATGAGCAGTTCTTC. It is translated as CASSSGGALAGGPNEQFF.

The chain joins TRBV29-1 to TRBJ2-1; possible D gene TRBD2, 6 bases. This CDR3 is 13 amino acids long. CDR1 SQVTM and CDR2 ANQGSEA come from the germline V gene. Deletions cut 4 bases from V and 5 bases from J, with 12 bases between. The CDR3 loop is CSVGLALDNEQFF. CDR3 in DNA: TGCAGCGTTGGCCTAGCGTTAGACAATGAGCAGTTCTTC.

The chain employs TRBV27 and TRBJ1-2; TRBD1 matches 7 bases. The CDR3 totals 14 residues. J gave up 4 bases and V 5 bases, and 7 bases lay outside the gene matches. Germline-derived CDR1 and CDR2 are MNHEY and SMNVEV (reference sequence). CDR3 sequence (DNA): TGTGCCAGCAGTCAGATACAGGGGATCTATGGCTACACCTTC. Translated: CASSQIQGIYGYTF.

The chain recombines TRBV28 with TRBJ2-5, with TRBD2 identical over 11 bases. Trimming removed 5 bases from V and 4 bases from J; junction bases left unmatched: 9. This CDR3 region has 16 residues. Germline CDR1 and CDR2: MDHEN and SYDVKM. CDR3 bases: TGTGCCAGCAGTCCCCGACTAGCGGGATTAATAGAGACCCAGTACTTC. Translating it yields CASSPRLAGLIETQYF.

The chain has TRBV19 and TRBJ1-6; the D gene is possibly TRBD1 (6 bases). V was trimmed by 6 bases and J by 9 bases, leaving 15 bases between them. Germline values: CDR1 LNHDA, CDR2 SQIVND (reference sequence). The CDR3 is made up of 14 amino acids. The CDR3 is CASRTRGSGSPLHF. The CDR3 coding sequence is TGTGCCAGTAGGACCAGGGGCTCTGGTTCACCCCTCCACTTT. Full variable domain (rest looked up from reference TRBV19 and TRBJ1-6): DGGITQSPKYLFRKEGQNVTLSCEQNLNHDAMYWYRQDPGQGLRLIYYSQIVNDFQKGDIAEGYSVSREKKESFPLTVTSAQKNPTAFYLCASRTRGSGSPLHFGNGTRLTVT.

The genes are TRBV30 and TRBJ2-1, with 7 bases matching TRBD1. The CDR3 is 14 amino acids. CDR1 GTSNPN and CDR2 SVGIG come from the germline V gene (reference sequence). After removal of 4 bases from V and 4 bases from J, the junction contained 7 bases not matched to a gene. The CDR3 DNA reads as TGTGCCTGGAAGGGGGCCGGGGTGTACAATGAGCAGTTCTTC. Protein product: CAWKGAGVYNEQFF. The full variable domain, with the rest looked up from reference TRBV30 and TRBJ2-1, is SQTIHQWPATLVQPVGSPLSLECTVEGTSNPNLYWYRQAAGRGLQLLFYSVGIGQISSEVPQNLSASRPQDRQFILSSKKLLLSDSGFYLCAWKGAGVYNEQFFGPGTRLTVL.

With regard to this clone: Compared with germline, one end of the junction differs, possibly owing to a read error. This sequence joins TRBV7-7 and TRBJ2-2, with 9 bases identical to TRBD1. The germline gives CDR1 SSHAT, CDR2 FNYEAQ (reference sequence). There are 17 residues in the CDR3. In DNA, the CDR3 is TGTGCTAGCAGCTCCCCCGCGGGACAGGGGAACACCGGGGAGCTGTTTTTT. Translation gives CASSSPAGQGNTGELFF.

This clone was seen just once. The chain has TRBV5-1 and TRBJ2-7, with D tentatively TRBD1 (5 bases). This CDR3 has 14 residues. V lost 4 bases and J 6 bases, leaving 17 bases between the germline ends. Germline CDR1 is SGHRS and CDR2 is YFSETQ. The CDR3 loop reads CASSPLTASGEQYF. The CDR3 DNA sequence: TGCGCCAGCAGCCCCTTGACAGCCTCTGGCGAGCAGTACTTC.

With respect to this clone: Germline and junction disagree at one end, which may indicate a read error. This chain uses TRBV11-2 with TRBJ2-3; 9 bases are a match to TRBD1. Germline V gene data show CDR1 as SGHAT and CDR2 as FQNNGV. The CDR3 is 12 amino acids. CDR3 loop: CASTMGGTGWHF. As DNA, the CDR3 is TGTGCCAGCACCATGGGAGGGACAGGGTGGCATTTT.

This sequence joins TRBV2 and TRBJ2-7, with a weak D call TRBD2 (5 bases). Germline values: CDR1 SNHLY, CDR2 FYNNEI. The CDR3 totals 11 residues. Trimming removed 5 bases at V and 4 bases at J, with 6 bases between. The DNA of the CDR3 is TGTGCCAGCAGTAGGGAGTACGAGCAGTACTTC. Translation: CASSREYEQYF.

V gene TRBV6-5 combines with J gene TRBJ1-4; 7 nucleotides match TRBD1. The germline V gene has CDR1 MNHEY and CDR2 SVGAGI. The CDR3 has 14 amino acids. The V segment lost 6 bases and the J segment 5 bases; nucleotides outside the gene matches: 6. The chain's CDR3 is CASRLTGANEKLFF. For the CDR3, the DNA is TGTGCCAGCAGGTTAACAGGGGCGAATGAAAAACTGTTTTTT.

The chain employs TRBV9 and TRBJ2-3, with D perhaps matching TRBD2 (7 bases). The CDR3 length is 16 residues. V was clipped by 0 bases and J by 4 bases, with 15 bases between them. Germline CDR1 reads SGDLS; CDR2 reads YYNGEE. In DNA, the CDR3 is TGTGCCAGCAGCGTAGCCGGGGGCGGGAGTCCAGATACGCAGTATTTT. Amino acids: CASSVAGGGSPDTQYF.

This clone was seen just once. The chain employs TRBV7-2 and TRBJ2-1, with D tentatively TRBD2 (6 bases). Germline CDR1 is SGHTA and CDR2 is FQGNSA. Trimming removed 1 base at V and 6 bases at J, with 13 bases between. The CDR3 is 15 amino acids. The CDR3 nucleotides are TGTGCCAGCAGCTTAGTGGGGCAGGGAGGCAATGAGCAGTTCTTC. This gives the protein CASSLVGQGGNEQFF.

The chain carries TRBV5-1 and TRBJ2-1; TRBD2 might be the D (5 bases). Trimming removed 0 bases at V and 10 bases at J, with 14 bases between. The CDR3 is made up of 14 amino acids. CDR1 and CDR2 (germline): SGHRS, YFSETQ. The CDR3 DNA reads TGCGCCAGCAGCTTGGTTCCGGGAACCAACGAGCAGTTCTTC. This codes for CASSLVPGTNEQFF.